The source of this T cell receptor beta chain is a study of cytomegalovirus exposure and HLA in healthy donors. V lost 6 bases to trimming and J lost 7 bases; unmatched junction nucleotides: 6. Germline CDR1 MNHNS, CDR2 SASEGT. The CDR3 loop spans 13 amino acids. A note on this clone: No antigen is known for it.

Study observations and caveats: With DRB1 most and HLA-C fewest, TCR association rates differed between HLA loci in a later analysis.

With 60 Vbeta and 13 Jbeta primers, the PCR was carried out. Profiled with immunoSEQ multiplex PCR; TCRdb holds only in-frame clones, not every one. In the table there are 70,000 or so clones, 55% to 70% of which are singletons. The source material was PBMCs. The V and J genes are TRBV6-1 and TRBJ1-5, with 7 bases aligning to TRBD1. The receptor was isolated from a woman in her fifties or sixties in good health and CMV-seronegative. In nucleotides, the CDR3 is TGTGCCAGCAGCCCTGACAGGGACCAGCCCCAGCATTTT. Its translation is CASSPDRDQPQHF.